This entry lists 18 T cell receptor beta chains sequenced from one sample in a study of T cells expressing NK-cell markers. TCRdb reanalyzed the 5' RACE reads and collapses them to one entry per CDR3 protein, without DNA. Its listing shows about 430,000 distinct CDR3 sequences. The sample comprised blood T cells: a sorted CD56 or NKG2C T cell subset, CD4+ or CD8+ T cells, or bulk PBMC T cells (not recorded which). The receptors here all came from a woman aged 45-60 years in good health.

The V call is TRBV11-2, the J call TRBJ2-6; checking the TCRdb D call of TRBD1 is not possible without DNA. The CDR3 has 18 residues. Germline V gives CDR1 SGHAT, CDR2 FQNNGV. The CDR3 spells CASSSIQGRYRGANVLTF.

The V call is TRBV15, the J call TRBJ2-7. The CDR3 runs to 15 residues. Per the germline V gene, CDR1 is LNHNV and CDR2 is YYDKDF (reference sequence). The chain's CDR3 is CATSRAMASVHEQYF.

The chain has TRBV2 and TRBJ2-2; TCRdb picks TRBD2, but there is no DNA to check that call. Germline V gene lookup returns CDR1 SNHLY and CDR2 FYNNEI. CDR3 length: 16 residues. CDR3 region: CASSDAGTSVAGELFF.

The chain carries TRBV14 and TRBJ2-1; there is no DNA to check the TCRdb D call of TRBD2. The CDR3 totals 18 residues. From germline, CDR1 is SGHDN and CDR2 FVKESK. The CDR3 loop reads CASSSRRLAGARGHEQFF.

This chain connects TRBV7-2 to TRBJ2-1; TCRdb reports TRBD2, a call that lacks DNA to check it against. The CDR3 length is 13 residues. CDR1 SGHTA and CDR2 FQGNSA come from the germline V gene. This CDR3 reads CASSFTSGYEQFF.

This chain joins TRBV12-5 and TRBJ1-3; the TRBD1 assignment by TCRdb is unverifiable without DNA. Per germline, CDR1 LGHNT and CDR2 FRNRAP. The CDR3 is made up of 14 amino acids. CDR3 sequence: CASGSDRAGNTIYF. Filled out from reference TRBV12-5 and TRBJ1-3, the complete variable domain reads DARVTQTPRHKVTEMGQEVTMRCQPILGHNTVFWYRQTMMQGLELLAYFRNRAPLDDSGMPKDRFSAEMPDATLATLKIQPSEPRDSAVYFCASGSDRAGNTIYFGEGSWLTVV.

This chain connects TRBV19 to TRBJ1-2; TCRdb gives TRBD1 as the D gene, but with no DNA this cannot be confirmed. Germline CDR1 and CDR2: LNHDA and SQIVND (reference sequence). The CDR3 is made up of 13 amino acids. CDR3 sequence: CASNLRDRGGYTF.

This rearrangement joins TRBV20-1 to TRBJ1-2. CDR3 size: 14 residues. Per the germline V gene, CDR1 is DFQATT and CDR2 is SNEGSKA (reference sequence). CDR3: CSASGGGRNYGYTF.

The CDR3 protein is CSAKTGTAPDNEQFF. V and J are TRBV20-1 and TRBJ2-1; TCRdb calls TRBD1, which cannot be checked without DNA. CDR3 size: 15 residues. Per the germline V gene, CDR1 is DFQATT and CDR2 is SNEGSKA (reference sequence).

The rearrangement links TRBV6-5 to TRBJ2-1; the TRBD2 assignment by TCRdb is unverifiable without DNA. In germline, CDR1 is MNHEY, CDR2 SVGAGI. The CDR3 length is 17 residues. The CDR3 region is CASSYTPGLAGVGEQFF.

V and J are TRBV12-3 or TRBV12-4 and TRBJ2-7. This CDR3 contains 14 residues. The CDR3 sequence is CASSPKDSSYEQYF.

The chain joins TRBV5-5 to TRBJ2-7; the TCRdb call, TRBD2, lacks DNA for checking. This CDR3 contains 16 residues. CDR1 and CDR2 (germline): SGHKS, YYEKEE (reference sequence). The CDR3 sequence is CASSLRGGDGLIEQYF.

This rearrangement joins TRBV5-5 to TRBJ1-5. There are 18 residues in the CDR3. The germline CDR1 and CDR2 sequences are SGHKS and YYEKEE (reference sequence). This CDR3 is CASSLRLRSDYSNQPQHF. The full variable domain, with the rest looked up from reference TRBV5-5 and TRBJ1-5, is DAGVTQSPTHLIKTRGQQVTLRCSPISGHKSVSWYQQVLGQGPQFIFQYYEKEERGRGNFPDRFSARQFPNYSSELNVNALLLGDSALYLCASSLRLRSDYSNQPQHFGDGTRLSIL.

The V gene is TRBV24-1, the J gene TRBJ1-1; lacking DNA, the TRBD1 call made by TCRdb goes unchecked. This CDR3 region has 15 residues. CDR1 is KGHDR, CDR2 SFDVKD, per germline. The CDR3 protein is CATSERGAGNTEAFF.

The chain links TRBV7-9 to TRBJ2-2; the TCRdb D gene call, TRBD2, has no DNA to confirm it. This CDR3 has 15 amino acids. The germline gives CDR1 SEHNR, CDR2 FQNEAQ (reference sequence). CDR3 loop: CASSLEVGVAGELFF. Together with reference TRBV7-9 and TRBJ2-2, the CDR3 gives the full variable domain: DTGVSQNPRHKITKRGQNVTFRCDPISEHNRLYWYRQTLGQGPEFLTYFQNEAQLEKSRLLSDRFSAERPKGSFSTLEIQRTEQGDSAMYLCASSLEVGVAGELFFGEGSRLTVL.

J is TRBJ2-5 and V is TRBV29-1; TCRdb's D call, TRBD1, is unchecked because there is no DNA. From germline, CDR1 is SQVTM and CDR2 ANQGSEA. The CDR3 contains 14 residues. CDR3 in amino acids: CSVLSWDSQETQYF.

This rearrangement joins TRBV12-3 or TRBV12-4 to TRBJ1-5; TCRdb calls TRBD1, which cannot be checked without DNA. This CDR3 is built from 12 residues. The CDR3 sequence: CASSFTGTGEHF.

The rearrangement joins TRBV7-2 to TRBJ2-7. Germline V lookup: CDR1 SGHTA, CDR2 FQGNSA. The CDR3 is 14 amino acids. CDR3 residues: CASSLGRVFVEQYF.